Included here is one T cell receptor (beta chain) sequence, with context. The target antigen is unknown. These data originate in a study of cytomegalovirus exposure and HLA in healthy donors. Study observations and caveats: V- and J-gene trimming of TCR beta was linked (in a later analysis) to a missense DCLRE1C variant. Altogether, more than 150 TCR beta chains were recorded as cytomegalovirus-associated. Researchers reported from a later analysis that most CMV-associated TCR beta chains appeared HLA-restricted. The authors judged a highly shared variant cluster likely a sequencing artifact.

PCR used 60 Vbeta primers and 13 Jbeta primers. The protocol was immunoSEQ multiplex PCR, while the TCRdb copy is restricted to in-frame clones and leaves out a portion. The sample has about 140,000 clones, roughly 80% seen once. This CDR3 is built from 15 residues. Trimming stripped 4 bases from V and 0 bases from J, with 14 bases between. Germline V gives CDR1 SGHRS, CDR2 YFSETQ. This receptor was obtained from a female donor in good health and CMV-seronegative. Input material: PBMCs. This sequence joins TRBV5-1 and TRBJ2-7; tentatively, D is TRBD1 (5 bases). The CDR3, as DNA: TGCGCCAGCAGCCCCTCGCAGGGAAGCTCCTACGAGCAGTACTTC. The encoded protein is CASSPSQGSSYEQYF.